This TCR beta chain was documented in a study of T cells in tuberculosis. General study findings and limits: Selection depended on which cryopreserved specimens were available.

A remark on this clone: Its antigen is still unknown.

Only in-frame clones appear in the TCRdb table, and some are missing; sequencing was by immunoSEQ multiplex PCR. The table includes some 25,000 clones, 95% to 96% detected once. The ends were cut back, 0 bases at V and 7 bases at J, with 10 bases in the middle. This CDR3 region has 14 residues. This receptor was identified in a donor between 10 and 35 years old with latent tuberculosis or without tuberculosis infection. J is TRBJ1-5 and V is TRBV23-1; TRBD1 is a possible D gene (5 bases). TRBV23-1 is filed as an ORF, its function uncertain. Sample: PBMCs. In DNA form, the CDR3 reads TGCGCCAGCAGTCAATCCGGGGAGGGGCAGCCCCAGCATTTT. Protein sequence: CASSQSGEGQPQHF.